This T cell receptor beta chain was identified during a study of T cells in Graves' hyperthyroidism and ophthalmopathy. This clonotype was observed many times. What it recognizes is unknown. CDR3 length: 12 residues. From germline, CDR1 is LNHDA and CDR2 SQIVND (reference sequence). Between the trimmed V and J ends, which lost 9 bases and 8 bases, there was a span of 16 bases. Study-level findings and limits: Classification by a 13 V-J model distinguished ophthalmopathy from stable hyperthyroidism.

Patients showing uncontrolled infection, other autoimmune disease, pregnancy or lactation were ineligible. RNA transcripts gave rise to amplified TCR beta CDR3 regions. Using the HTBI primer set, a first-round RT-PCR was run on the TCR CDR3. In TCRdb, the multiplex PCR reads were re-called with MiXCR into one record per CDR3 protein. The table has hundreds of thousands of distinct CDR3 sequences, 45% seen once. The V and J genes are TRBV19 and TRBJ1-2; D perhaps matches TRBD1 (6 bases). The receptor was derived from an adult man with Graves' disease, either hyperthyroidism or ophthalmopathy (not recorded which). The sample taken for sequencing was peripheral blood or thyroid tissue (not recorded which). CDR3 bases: TGTGCCAGCCAAGGACAGAGTGGGGGCTACACCTTC. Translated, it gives CASQGQSGGYTF.